The 27 T cell receptor beta chains reported below all come from one sample, sequenced in a study of blood T cell repertoires in COVID-19. Repertoires were generated with immunoSEQ multiplex PCR, while TCRdb's copy carries only in-frame clones and drops some. Of 200,000 to 250,000 clones listed, 85% are singletons. Sequenced material: peripheral blood. The source of these receptors is a woman in her seventies with COVID-19, enrolled during active disease.

The V gene is TRBV5-5, the J gene TRBJ2-7; tentative D call: TRBD2 (6 bases). Looked up from germline, CDR1 is SGHKS and CDR2 is YYEKEE (reference sequence). The CDR3 consists of 13 residues. The V end was cut by 0 bases, the J end by 3 bases, with 7 bases between. The CDR3 here is CASSLAGVYEQYF. DNA of the CDR3: TGTGCCAGCAGCTTGGCGGGGGTCTACGAGCAGTACTTC.

The chain joins TRBV29-1 to TRBJ2-7, with TRBD1 matching over 10 bases. This CDR3 is built from 12 residues. Looked up from germline, CDR1 is SQVTM and CDR2 is ANQGSEA. J gave up 7 bases and V 7 bases, and 7 bases lay outside the gene matches. The CDR3 nucleotides read TGCAGCGGGGGGACAGGGGCGGGTGAGCAGTACTTC. This encodes CSGGTGAGEQYF.

The rearrangement links TRBV7-9 to TRBJ2-7, with D maybe TRBD2 (5 bases). Trimming shortened V by 5 bases and J by 4 bases, and 18 bases separated the two germline ends. This CDR3 has 15 amino acids. Germline V CDR1 and CDR2: SEHNR, FQNEAQ (reference sequence). CDR3 amino acids: CASSQTRRGIYEQYF. The CDR3 DNA follows: TGTGCCAGCAGCCAAACCCGACGGGGAATTTACGAGCAGTACTTC.

This clone was counted once. Additional DNA sequences in this sample encode the identical CDR3. The chain joins TRBV7-2 to TRBJ1-5, with D unclear. CDR1 and CDR2 (germline): SGHTA, FQGNSA. The V end lost 1 base, the J end lost 1 base, and 8 bases lay between the germline ends. The CDR3 extends over 15 amino acids. CDR3 loop: CASSLVGGSNQPQHF. CDR3 nucleotide sequence: TGTGCCAGCAGCTTAGTAGGAGGGAGCAATCAGCCCCAGCATTTT.

The CDR3: CASSRRDSGANVLTF. The CDR3 DNA reads TGTGCCAGCAGCCGCCGGGACTCTGGGGCCAACGTCCTGACTTTC. The chain employs TRBV9 and TRBJ2-6; tentatively, D is TRBD2 (5 bases). The length of the CDR3 is 15 residues. Germline V gene lookup returns CDR1 SGDLS and CDR2 YYNGEE. Trimming stripped 4 bases from V and 0 bases from J, with 8 bases between.

V gene TRBV7-8 combines with J gene TRBJ1-2; D call uncertain. This CDR3 region has 16 residues. The V and J ends lost 5 bases and 5 bases respectively, with 21 bases between them. Germline V lookup: CDR1 SGHVS, CDR2 FQNEAQ. The CDR3 reads CASSPRTGKLTYGYTF. Here the CDR3 DNA reads TGTGCCAGCAGCCCACGGACGGGGAAACTCACTTATGGCTACACCTTC.

The chain carries TRBV9 and TRBJ2-7, with TRBD2 identical over 9 bases. Germline CDR1 is SGDLS and CDR2 is YYNGEE. CDR3 length: 15 residues. Trimming removed 2 bases from V and 3 bases from J; junction bases left unmatched: 6. The CDR3 here is CASSVNLAGLYEQYF. CDR3 in DNA: TGTGCCAGCAGCGTCAACCTAGCGGGGCTCTACGAGCAGTACTTC. The variable domain in full, with the rest retrieved from reference TRBV9 and TRBJ2-7, is DSGVTQTPKHLITATGQRVTLRCSPRSGDLSVYWYQQSLDQGLQFLIQYYNGEERAKGNILERFSAQQFPDLHSELNLSSLELGDSALYFCASSVNLAGLYEQYFGPGTRLTVT.

The chain is built from TRBV28 and TRBJ1-1; D perhaps matches TRBD1 (5 bases). The CDR3 runs 16 residues. CDR1 is MDHEN and CDR2 is SYDVKM in the germline V gene. The V and J ends lost 5 bases and 4 bases respectively, with 20 bases between them. The CDR3, as DNA: TGTGCCAGCAGTGTGGGGGGGTCCCCTATAACCACTGAAGCTTTCTTT. Its protein product is CASSVGGSPITTEAFF. The complete variable domain, with remaining parts taken from reference TRBV28 and TRBJ1-1, reads DVKVTQSSRYLVKRTGEKVFLECVQDMDHENMFWYRQDPGLGLRLIYFSYDVKMKEKGDIPEGYSVSREKKERFSLILESASTNQTSMYLCASSVGGSPITTEAFFGQGTRLTVV.

This chain connects TRBV6-5 to TRBJ2-3; a weak D match, TRBD2 (6 bases). Germline V gene lookup returns CDR1 MNHEY and CDR2 SVGAGI. CDR3 length equals 13 residues. The V end was cut by 5 bases, the J end by 3 bases, with 9 bases between. This CDR3 reads CASSRDLTDTQYF. CDR3 DNA sequence: TGTGCCAGCAGTCGGGACTTGACAGATACGCAGTATTTT.

This clone was recorded only once. This chain joins TRBV5-1 and TRBJ1-6; D is undetermined. V lost 0 bases, J lost 7 bases, and 11 bases lay in between. The germline V gene encodes CDR1 SGHRS and CDR2 YFSETQ. CDR3 length: 15 residues. The CDR3 nucleotides are TGCGCCAGCAGCTTGGTCGAGGGCAGGAATTCACCCCTCCACTTT. Its protein product is CASSLVEGRNSPLHF.

CDR3 bases: TGTGCCAGCTCACCACGGGGGACAGGGTTCCTCGGCTCAGATACGCAGTATTTT. Its translation is CASSPRGTGFLGSDTQYF. The rearrangement uses TRBV18 and TRBJ2-3; 9 bases agree with TRBD1. Germline CDR1 and CDR2: KGHSH and LQKENI. The V segment lost 1 base and the J segment 4 bases; nucleotides outside the gene matches: 12. This CDR3 is built from 18 residues.

In DNA form, the CDR3 reads TGTGCCAGTAGTGCGACAGGACCCGACACTGAAGCTTTCTTT. The encoded protein is CASSATGPDTEAFF. V gene TRBV19 combines with J gene TRBJ1-1, with a weak D call TRBD1 (6 bases). Between the trimmed V and J ends, which lost 5 bases and 3 bases, there was a span of 13 bases. This CDR3 comprises 14 residues. Germline loops: CDR1 LNHDA, CDR2 SQIVND (reference sequence). Filled out from reference TRBV19 and TRBJ1-1, the complete variable domain reads DGGITQSPKYLFRKEGQNVTLSCEQNLNHDAMYWYRQDPGQGLRLIYYSQIVNDFQKGDIAEGYSVSREKKESFPLTVTSAQKNPTAFYLCASSATGPDTEAFFGQGTRLTVV.

The chain recombines TRBV2 with TRBJ1-2, with D possibly TRBD1 on 6 matching bases. The CDR3 is made up of 14 amino acids. Germline-derived CDR1 and CDR2 are SNHLY and FYNNEI. V was shortened by 6 bases and J by 0 bases, with 11 bases between the two germline ends. The CDR3 region is CASRADSANYGYTF. The CDR3, as DNA: TGTGCCAGCAGGGCGGACAGCGCTAACTATGGCTACACCTTC.

This chain connects TRBV18 to TRBJ1-1; D not certain. This CDR3 has 12 amino acids. Germline V gene data show CDR1 as KGHSH and CDR2 as LQKENI. Trimming removed 3 bases from V and 6 bases from J, with 8 bases in between. The CDR3 DNA follows: TGTGCCAGCTCACCCCGGGGAGCTGAAGCTTTCTTT. It encodes CASSPRGAEAFF.

This clone was detected a few times. The gene calls are TRBV19 and TRBJ2-7, with D perhaps matching TRBD2 (5 bases). Trimming left V 3 bases short and J 0 bases short, with 9 bases between. CDR3 length equals 14 residues. The V gene's germline CDR1 is LNHDA and CDR2 SQIVND (reference sequence). As DNA, the CDR3 is TGTGCCAGTAGTATGAGGGCTAGCTCCTACGAGCAGTACTTC. Translating gives CASSMRASSYEQYF.

V is TRBV27 and J is TRBJ1-5; 8 bases agree with TRBD1. The CDR3 spans 14 residues. The trim removed 3 bases at V and 6 bases at J, leaving 4 bases unmatched. The germline V gene encodes CDR1 MNHEY and CDR2 SMNVEV (reference sequence). CDR3 sequence (DNA): TGTGCCAGCAGTTTGGGCAGGGGGCTTCAGCCCCAGCATTTT. Protein: CASSLGRGLQPQHF.

The chain recombines TRBV7-2 with TRBJ1-5, with a weak D call TRBD1 (5 bases). CDR1 SGHTA and CDR2 FQGNSA come from the germline V gene. The CDR3 is made up of 15 amino acids. Deletions cut 3 bases from V and 6 bases from J, with 15 bases between. The CDR3 coding sequence is TGTGCCAGCAGCTTGGGAAGGGGTAGAGGTCAGCCCCAGCATTTT. It encodes CASSLGRGRGQPQHF.

The chain uses TRBV7-9 and TRBJ2-1; D might be TRBD2 (6 bases). Trimming shortened V by 6 bases and J by 4 bases, and 10 bases separated the two germline ends. Germline V CDR1 and CDR2: SEHNR, FQNEAQ (reference sequence). The CDR3 covers 13 residues. The CDR3 spells CASRLSGYNEQFF. CDR3 nucleotide sequence: TGTGCCAGCAGATTGAGCGGGTACAATGAGCAGTTCTTC.

The V call is TRBV27, the J call TRBJ2-1; 8 nucleotides match TRBD2. The V gene end was trimmed by 6 bases and the J gene end by 7 bases; junction bases not matched to a gene: 14. This CDR3 has 16 residues. Per the germline V gene, CDR1 is MNHEY and CDR2 is SMNVEV (reference sequence). The CDR3 here is CASSPLLPAGVNEQFF. In DNA form, the CDR3 reads TGTGCCAGCAGCCCACTTCTACCAGCGGGAGTAAATGAGCAGTTCTTC.

V usage is TRBV2 and J usage is TRBJ1-2; possibly TRBD1 for D (5 bases). This CDR3 contains 12 residues. Germline V CDR1 and CDR2: SNHLY, FYNNEI. The V gene lost 2 bases and the J gene lost 8 bases, with 9 bases spanning the gap. CDR3 protein: CASSELQEGYTF. CDR3 coding DNA: TGTGCCAGCAGTGAATTACAGGAGGGCTACACCTTC.

This rearrangement joins TRBV3-1 (or the pseudogene TRBV3-2) to TRBJ1-1; no reliable D call. This CDR3 has 15 amino acids. Per germline, CDR1 LGHDT and CDR2 YNNKEL (reference sequence). V was shortened by 0 bases and J by 2 bases, with 10 bases between the two germline ends. The chain's CDR3 is CASSQESEINTEAFF. The CDR3 nucleotides are TGTGCCAGCAGCCAAGAATCCGAGATTAACACTGAAGCTTTCTTT.

The rearrangement joins TRBV3-1 (or the pseudogene TRBV3-2) to TRBJ2-5; 7 bases line up with TRBD2. Germline V gives CDR1 LGHDT, CDR2 YNNKEL (reference sequence). The trim removed 7 bases at V and 2 bases at J, leaving 4 bases unmatched. This CDR3 region has 13 residues. CDR3 bases: TGTGCCAGCAATCGGCGGGGGCAAGAGACCCAGTACTTC. Translated, it gives CASNRRGQETQYF.

The CDR3 DNA follows: TGTGCCAGCAGTAGGGGGGACAGGGGCTACGAGCAGTACTTC. This encodes CASSRGDRGYEQYF. The chain is built from TRBV6-5 and TRBJ2-7, with TRBD1 identical over 10 bases. Unmatched junction bases numbered 4, after V lost 5 bases and J lost 3 bases. The CDR3 loop spans 14 amino acids. Germline lookup yields CDR1 MNHEY and CDR2 SVGAGI.

The chain couples TRBV11-2 to TRBJ2-4, with TRBD2 matching over 8 bases. The ends lost 5 bases at V and 6 bases at J; junction bases unmatched: 6. The CDR3 loop spans 14 amino acids. Germline lookup yields CDR1 SGHAT and CDR2 FQNNGV. CDR3 coding DNA: TGTGCCAGCAGCCATGTAGCGGGACTAAACATTCAGTACTTC. Amino acid sequence: CASSHVAGLNIQYF. The entire variable domain, with the rest obtained from reference TRBV11-2 and TRBJ2-4, is as follows: EAGVAQSPRYKIIEKRQSVAFWCNPISGHATLYWYQQILGQGPKLLIQFQNNGVVDDSQLPKDRFSAERLKGVDSTLKIQPAKLEDSAVYLCASSHVAGLNIQYFGAGTRLSVL.

The V call is TRBV5-1, the J call TRBJ1-4; tentative D call: TRBD1 (5 bases). This CDR3 contains 15 residues. Trimming shortened V by 4 bases and J by 7 bases, and 17 bases separated the two germline ends. CDR1 and CDR2 (germline): SGHRS, YFSETQ. CDR3 nucleotide sequence: TGCGCCAGCAGCCCGGGGCCGGCGGGAACTGAAAAACTGTTTTTT. Translating gives CASSPGPAGTEKLFF.

This sequence joins TRBV4-3 and TRBJ1-4; no reliable D call. CDR1 and CDR2 (germline): LGHNA, YSLEER. This CDR3 has 12 amino acids. The V end lost 4 bases, the J end lost 4 bases, and 4 bases lay between the germline ends. The CDR3 bases are TGCGCCAGCAGCCTCAGTAATGAAAAACTGTTTTTT. Translated, it gives CASSLSNEKLFF.

This clone was counted only a few times. The V gene is TRBV13, the J gene TRBJ1-2; possibly TRBD1 for D (5 bases). This CDR3 is 14 amino acids long. V lost 4 bases, J lost 8 bases, and 17 bases lay in between. Germline values: CDR1 PRHDT, CDR2 FYEKMQ (reference sequence). The CDR3, as DNA: TGTGCCAGCAGCTGGCAGGGTGAAAGCTACGGCTACACCTTC. This gives the protein CASSWQGESYGYTF. Based on the CDR3 plus reference TRBV13 and TRBJ1-2, the full variable domain is AAGVIQSPRHLIKEKRETATLKCYPIPRHDTVYWYQQGPGQDPQFLISFYEKMQSDKGSIPDRFSAQQFSDYHSELNMSSLELGDSALYFCASSWQGESYGYTFGSGTRLTVV.